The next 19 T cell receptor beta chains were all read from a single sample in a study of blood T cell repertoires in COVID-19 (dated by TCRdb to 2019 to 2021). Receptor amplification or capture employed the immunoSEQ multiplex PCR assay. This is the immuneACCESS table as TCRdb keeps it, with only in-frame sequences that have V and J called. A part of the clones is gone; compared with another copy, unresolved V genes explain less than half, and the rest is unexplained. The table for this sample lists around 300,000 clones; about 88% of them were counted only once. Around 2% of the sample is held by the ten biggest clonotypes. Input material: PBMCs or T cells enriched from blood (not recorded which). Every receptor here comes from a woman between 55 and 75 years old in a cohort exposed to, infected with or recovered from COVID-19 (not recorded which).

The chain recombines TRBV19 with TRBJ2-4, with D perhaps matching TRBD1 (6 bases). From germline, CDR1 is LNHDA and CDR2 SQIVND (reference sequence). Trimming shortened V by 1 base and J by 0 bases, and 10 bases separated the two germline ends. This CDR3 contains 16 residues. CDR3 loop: CASSIVAGVAKNIQYF. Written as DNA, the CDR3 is TGTGCCAGTAGTATAGTTGCAGGGGTAGCCAAAAACATTCAGTACTTC.

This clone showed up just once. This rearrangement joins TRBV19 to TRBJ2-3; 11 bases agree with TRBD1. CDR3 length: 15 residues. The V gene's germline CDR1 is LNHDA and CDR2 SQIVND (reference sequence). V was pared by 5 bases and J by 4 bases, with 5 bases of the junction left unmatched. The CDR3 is CASSVLGQGADTQYF. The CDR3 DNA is TGTGCCAGTAGTGTTTTGGGACAGGGGGCAGATACGCAGTATTTT.

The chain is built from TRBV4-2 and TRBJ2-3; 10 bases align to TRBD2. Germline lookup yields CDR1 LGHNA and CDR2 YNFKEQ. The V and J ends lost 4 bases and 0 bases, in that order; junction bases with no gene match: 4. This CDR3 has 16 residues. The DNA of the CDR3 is TGTGCCAGCAGCCGAGCGGGAGGGTCTAGCACAGATACGCAGTATTTT. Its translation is CASSRAGGSSTDTQYF.

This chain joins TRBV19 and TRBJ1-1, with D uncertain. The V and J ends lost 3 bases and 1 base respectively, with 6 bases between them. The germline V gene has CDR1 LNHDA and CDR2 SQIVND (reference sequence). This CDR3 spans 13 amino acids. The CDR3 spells CASSMRGNTEAFF. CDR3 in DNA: TGTGCCAGTAGTATGAGAGGGAACACTGAAGCTTTCTTT.

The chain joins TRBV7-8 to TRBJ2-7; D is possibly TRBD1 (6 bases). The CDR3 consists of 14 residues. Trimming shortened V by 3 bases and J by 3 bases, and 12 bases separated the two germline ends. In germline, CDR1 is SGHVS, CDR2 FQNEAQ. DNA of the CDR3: TGTGCCAGCAGCTTCAGAGGGGGTCTCTACGAGCAGTACTTC. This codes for CASSFRGGLYEQYF.

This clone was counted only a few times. The CDR3 reads CASSKDEAGGNQLSYNEQFF. CDR3 bases: TGTGCCAGCAGCAAAGATGAGGCGGGAGGGAACCAACTCTCCTACAATGAGCAGTTCTTC. The chain uses TRBV21-1 and TRBJ2-1; whether TRBD2, the table's D call, matches the DNA was not checked. TRBV21-1 is an annotated pseudogene. The CDR3 loop spans 20 amino acids.

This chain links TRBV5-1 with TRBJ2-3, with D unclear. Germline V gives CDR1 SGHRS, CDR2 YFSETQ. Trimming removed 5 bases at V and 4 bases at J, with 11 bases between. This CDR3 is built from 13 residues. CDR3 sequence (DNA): TGCGCCAGCAGGCCAGGTAGTTCAGATACGCAGTATTTT. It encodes CASRPGSSDTQYF.

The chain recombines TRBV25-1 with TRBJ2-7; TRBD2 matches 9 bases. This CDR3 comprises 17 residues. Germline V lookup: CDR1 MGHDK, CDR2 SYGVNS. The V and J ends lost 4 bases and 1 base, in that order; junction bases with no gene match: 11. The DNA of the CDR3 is TGTGCCAGCAGTGGATATGGCAGCGGGAGGCTTTCCTACGAGCAGTACTTC. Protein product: CASSGYGSGRLSYEQYF.

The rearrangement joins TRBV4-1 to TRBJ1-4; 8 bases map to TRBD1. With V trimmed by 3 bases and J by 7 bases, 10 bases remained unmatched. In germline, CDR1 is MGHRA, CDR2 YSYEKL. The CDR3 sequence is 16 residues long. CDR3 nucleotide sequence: TGCGCCAGCAGCCACGCCGGACAGGGTAAAGGTGAAAAACTGTTTTTT. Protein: CASSHAGQGKGEKLFF.

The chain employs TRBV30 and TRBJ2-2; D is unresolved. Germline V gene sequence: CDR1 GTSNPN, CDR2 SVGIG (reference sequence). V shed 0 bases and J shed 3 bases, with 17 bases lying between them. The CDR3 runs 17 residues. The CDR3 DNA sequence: TGTGCCTGGAGTGTACGGTACCTGACAAATTACACCGGGGAGCTGTTTTTT. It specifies CAWSVRYLTNYTGELFF.

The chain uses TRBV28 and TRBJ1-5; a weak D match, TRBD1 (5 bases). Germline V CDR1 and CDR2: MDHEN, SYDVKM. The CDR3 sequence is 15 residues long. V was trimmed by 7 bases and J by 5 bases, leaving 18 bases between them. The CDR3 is CASIEVQGGHQPQHF. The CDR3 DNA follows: TGTGCCAGCATTGAGGTCCAGGGTGGCCATCAGCCCCAGCATTTT.

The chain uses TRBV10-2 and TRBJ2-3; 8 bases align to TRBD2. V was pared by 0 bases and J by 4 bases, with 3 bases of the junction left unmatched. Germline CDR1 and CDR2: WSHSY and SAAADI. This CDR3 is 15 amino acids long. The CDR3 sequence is CASSESSGGSDTQYF. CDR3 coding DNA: TGCGCCAGCAGTGAGTCGAGCGGGGGCTCAGATACGCAGTATTTT.

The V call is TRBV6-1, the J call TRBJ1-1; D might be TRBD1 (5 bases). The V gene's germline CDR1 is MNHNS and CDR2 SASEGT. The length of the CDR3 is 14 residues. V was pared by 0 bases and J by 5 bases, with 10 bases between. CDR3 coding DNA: TGTGCCAGCAGTGAAGCCGTTGGGGCGACTGAAGCTTTCTTT. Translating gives CASSEAVGATEAFF.

DNA for the CDR3: TGTGCCAGCAGCTTTAGCGGGTCCGGAGAGACCCAGTACTTC. This codes for CASSFSGSGETQYF. The chain combines TRBV5-4 with TRBJ2-5, with 7 bases fitting TRBD2. This CDR3 spans 14 amino acids. CDR1 and CDR2 from the germline V gene are SGHNT and YYREEE (reference sequence). V lost 2 bases to trimming and J lost 4 bases; unmatched junction nucleotides: 5. Variable domain in full (rest from reference TRBV5-4 and TRBJ2-5): ETGVTQSPTHLIKTRGQQVTLRCSSQSGHNTVSWYQQALGQGPQFIFQYYREEENGRGNFPPRFSGLQFPNYSSELNVNALELDDSALYLCASSFSGSGETQYFGPGTRLLVL.

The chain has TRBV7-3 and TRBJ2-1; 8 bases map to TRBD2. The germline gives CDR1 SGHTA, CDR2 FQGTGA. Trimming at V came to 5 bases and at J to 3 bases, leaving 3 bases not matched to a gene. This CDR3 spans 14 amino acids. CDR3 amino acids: CASSPGTSYNEQFF. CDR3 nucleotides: TGTGCCAGCAGCCCAGGGACTAGCTACAATGAGCAGTTCTTC. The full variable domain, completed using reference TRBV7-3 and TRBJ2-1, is GAGVSQTPSNKVTEKGKYVELRCDPISGHTALYWYRQSLGQGPEFLIYFQGTGAADDSGLPNDRFFAVRPEGSVSTLKIQRTERGDSAVYLCASSPGTSYNEQFFGPGTRLTVL.

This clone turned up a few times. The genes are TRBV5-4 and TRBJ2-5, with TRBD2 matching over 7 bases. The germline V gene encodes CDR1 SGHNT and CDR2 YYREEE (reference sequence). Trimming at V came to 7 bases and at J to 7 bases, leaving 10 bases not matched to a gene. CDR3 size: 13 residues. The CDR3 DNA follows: TGTGCCAGCGGAGGATCGAGGGAGGGGACCCAGTACTTC. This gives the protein CASGGSREGTQYF.

The CDR3 region has the DNA TGCGCCAGCAACACTGAAGGACTACCAGGGGAGCAGTACTTC. This encodes CASNTEGLPGEQYF. The J gene is TRBJ2-7, the V gene TRBV5-1; weak D call: TRBD2 (6 bases). The CDR3 has 14 amino acids. V was clipped by 6 bases and J by 7 bases, with 20 bases between them. Germline assignment: CDR1 SGHRS and CDR2 YFSETQ.

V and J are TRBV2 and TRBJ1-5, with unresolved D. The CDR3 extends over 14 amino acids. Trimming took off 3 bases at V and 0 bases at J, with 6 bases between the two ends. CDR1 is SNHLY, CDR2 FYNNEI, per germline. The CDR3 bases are TGTGCCAGCAGTGAGGAGTATAGCAATCAGCCCCAGCATTTT. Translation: CASSEEYSNQPQHF.

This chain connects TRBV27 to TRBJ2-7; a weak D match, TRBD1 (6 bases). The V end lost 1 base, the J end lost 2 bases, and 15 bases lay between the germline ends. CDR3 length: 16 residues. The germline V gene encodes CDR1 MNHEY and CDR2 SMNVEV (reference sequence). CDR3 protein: CASSLLGGEVAYEQYF. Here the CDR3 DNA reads TGTGCCAGCAGTTTATTAGGGGGAGAGGTGGCCTACGAGCAGTACTTC.